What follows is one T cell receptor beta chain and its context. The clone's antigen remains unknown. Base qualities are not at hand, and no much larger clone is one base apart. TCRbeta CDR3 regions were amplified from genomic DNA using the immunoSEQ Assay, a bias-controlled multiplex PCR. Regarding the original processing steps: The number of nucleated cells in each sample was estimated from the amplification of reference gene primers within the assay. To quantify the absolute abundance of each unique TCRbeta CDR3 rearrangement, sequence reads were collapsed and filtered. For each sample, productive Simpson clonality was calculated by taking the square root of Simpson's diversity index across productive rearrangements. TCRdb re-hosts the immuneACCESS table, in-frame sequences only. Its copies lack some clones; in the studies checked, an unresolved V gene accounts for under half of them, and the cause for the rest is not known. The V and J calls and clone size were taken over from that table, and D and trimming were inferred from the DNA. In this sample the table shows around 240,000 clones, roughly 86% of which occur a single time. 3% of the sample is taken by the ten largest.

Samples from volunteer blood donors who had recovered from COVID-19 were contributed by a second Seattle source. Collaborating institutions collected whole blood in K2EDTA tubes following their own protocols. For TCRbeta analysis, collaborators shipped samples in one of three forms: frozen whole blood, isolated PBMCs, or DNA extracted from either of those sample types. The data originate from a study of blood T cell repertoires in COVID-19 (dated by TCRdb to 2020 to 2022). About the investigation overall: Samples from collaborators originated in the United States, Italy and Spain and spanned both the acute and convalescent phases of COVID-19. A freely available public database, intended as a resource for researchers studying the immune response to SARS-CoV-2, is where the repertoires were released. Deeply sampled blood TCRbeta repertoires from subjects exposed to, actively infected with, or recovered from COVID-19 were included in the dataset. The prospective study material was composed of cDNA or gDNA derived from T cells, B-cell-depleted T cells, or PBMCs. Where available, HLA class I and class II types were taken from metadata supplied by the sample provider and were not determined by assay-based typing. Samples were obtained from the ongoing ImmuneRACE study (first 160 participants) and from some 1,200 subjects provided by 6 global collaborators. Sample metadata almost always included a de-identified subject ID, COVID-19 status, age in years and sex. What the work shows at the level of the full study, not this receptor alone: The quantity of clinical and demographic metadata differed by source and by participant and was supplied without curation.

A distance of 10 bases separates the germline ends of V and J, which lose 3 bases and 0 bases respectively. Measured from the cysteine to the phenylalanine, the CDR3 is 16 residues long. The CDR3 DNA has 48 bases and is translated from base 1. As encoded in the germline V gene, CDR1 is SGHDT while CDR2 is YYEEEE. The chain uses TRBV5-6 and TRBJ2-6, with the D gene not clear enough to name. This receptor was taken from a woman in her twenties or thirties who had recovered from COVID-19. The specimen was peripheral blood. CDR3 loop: CASSWATPSGANVLTF. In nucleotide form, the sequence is TGTGCCAGCAGCTGGGCCACCCCCTCTGGGGCCAACGTCCTGACTTTC.